This T cell receptor (beta chain) is from a study of T cells after yellow fever vaccination. The CDR3 consists of 14 residues. V dropped 8 bases and J dropped 2 bases, with 16 bases sitting between them. TCRdb independently ran MiXCR on the 5' RACE reads; one entry per CDR3 protein. The sample yields about 230,000 distinct CDR3 sequences, approximately 6.7% seen once. This clonotype was sampled from a man aged 30-40 years who received the YFV17D yellow fever vaccine. The specimen comprised CD4+ T cells sorted from PBMCs, sampled on the day of the yellow fever booster vaccination. The chain uses TRBV12-3 or TRBV12-4 and TRBJ2-7; D is undetermined. CDR3 loop: CASGSNVIAYEQYF. CDR3 DNA sequence: TGTGCCAGCGGGTCCAACGTTATAGCCTACGAGCAGTACTTC.